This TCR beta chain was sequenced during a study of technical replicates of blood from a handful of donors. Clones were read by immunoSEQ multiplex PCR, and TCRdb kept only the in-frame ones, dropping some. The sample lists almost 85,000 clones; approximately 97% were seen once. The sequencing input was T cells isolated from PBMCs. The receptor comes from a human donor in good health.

The CDR3 protein is CASSFTGATGELFF. Written as DNA, the CDR3 is TGTGCCAGCAGTTTTACGGGAGCCACCGGGGAGCTGTTTTTT. This chain uses TRBV28 with TRBJ2-2; D is perhaps TRBD2 (6 bases). Germline CDR1 is MDHEN and CDR2 is SYDVKM. CDR3 size: 14 residues. V lost 3 bases to trimming and J lost 4 bases, with 9 bases between them.